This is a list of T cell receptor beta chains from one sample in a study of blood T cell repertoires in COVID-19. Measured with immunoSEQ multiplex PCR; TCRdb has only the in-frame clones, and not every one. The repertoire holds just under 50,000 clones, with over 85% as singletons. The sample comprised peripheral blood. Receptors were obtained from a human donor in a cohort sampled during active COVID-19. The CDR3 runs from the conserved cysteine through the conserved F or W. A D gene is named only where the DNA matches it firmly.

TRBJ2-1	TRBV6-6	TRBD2	TGTGCCAGCAGTTACCCGAGGGCTAGCGGGAGCAATGAGCAGTTCTTC	CASSYPRASGSNEQFF
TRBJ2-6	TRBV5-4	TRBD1	TGTGCCAGCAGTTCCGGACAGGGGGCGCCTGGGGCCAACGTCCTGACTTTC	CASSSGQGAPGANVLTF
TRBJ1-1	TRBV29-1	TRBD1	TGCAGCGTCCCCGGGACAGAGCTCATGAACACTGAAGCTTTCTTT	CSVPGTELMNTEAFF
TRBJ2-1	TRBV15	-	TGTGCCACCCTCGGGACGGGAGAAAACAATGAGCAGTTCTTC	CATLGTGENNEQFF
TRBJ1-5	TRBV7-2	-	TGTGCCAGCAGCTCTCCTAATCAGCCCCAGCATTTT	CASSSPNQPQHF
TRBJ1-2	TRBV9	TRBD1	TGTGCCAGCAGCGAGGGACAGTTCCGCGGCTACACCTTC	CASSEGQFRGYTF
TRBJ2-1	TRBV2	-	TGTGCCAGCAGCAGGACAGATACCTACAATGAGCAGTTCTTC	CASSRTDTYNEQFF
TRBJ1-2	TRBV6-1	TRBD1	TGTGCCAGCAGTGAGGAGAAAGGGGGCGGCTATGGCTACACCTTC	CASSEEKGGGYGYTF
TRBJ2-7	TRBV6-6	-	TGTGCCAGCAGTTACGCCAGGGACACTCCCTACGAGCAGTACTTC	CASSYARDTPYEQYF
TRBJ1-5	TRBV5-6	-	TGTGCCAGCAGCCTAGGCCCAGGCAATCAGCCCCAGCATTTT	CASSLGPGNQPQHF
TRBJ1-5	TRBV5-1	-	TGCGCCAGCAGCGACGGGGGGAGAAGCGATCAGCCCCAGCATTTT	CASSDGGRSDQPQHF
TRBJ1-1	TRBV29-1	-	TGCAGCGTTGATAGGGGGTCTGAAGCTTTCTTT	CSVDRGSEAFF
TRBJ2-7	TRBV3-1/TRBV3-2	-	TGTGCCAGCAGCCAAGGTAGAGGTGGCGGCTACGAGCAGTACTTC	CASSQGRGGGYEQYF